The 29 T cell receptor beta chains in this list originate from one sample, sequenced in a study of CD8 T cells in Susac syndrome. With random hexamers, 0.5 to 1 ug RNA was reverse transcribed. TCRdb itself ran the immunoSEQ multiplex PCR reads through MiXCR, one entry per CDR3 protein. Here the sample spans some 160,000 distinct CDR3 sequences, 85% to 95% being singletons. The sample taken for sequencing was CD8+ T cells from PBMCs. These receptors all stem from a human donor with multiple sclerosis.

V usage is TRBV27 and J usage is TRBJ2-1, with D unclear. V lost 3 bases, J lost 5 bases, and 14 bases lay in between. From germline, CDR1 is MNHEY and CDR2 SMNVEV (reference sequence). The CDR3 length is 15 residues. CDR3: CASSLGSPTNNEQFF. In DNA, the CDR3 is TGTGCCAGCAGTTTGGGATCACCCACCAACAATGAGCAGTTCTTC.

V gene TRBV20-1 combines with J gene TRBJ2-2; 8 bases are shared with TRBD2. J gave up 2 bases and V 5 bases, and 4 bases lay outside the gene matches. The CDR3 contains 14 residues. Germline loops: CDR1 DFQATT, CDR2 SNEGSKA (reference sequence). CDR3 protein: CSAPSGGNTGELFF. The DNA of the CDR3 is TGCAGTGCTCCCAGCGGGGGAAACACCGGGGAGCTGTTTTTT.

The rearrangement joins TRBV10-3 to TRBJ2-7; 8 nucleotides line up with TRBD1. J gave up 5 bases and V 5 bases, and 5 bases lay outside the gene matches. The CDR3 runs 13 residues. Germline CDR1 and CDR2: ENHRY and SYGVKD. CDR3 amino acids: CAISPRTGNEQYF. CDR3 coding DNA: TGTGCCATCAGTCCGCGGACAGGGAACGAGCAGTACTTC.

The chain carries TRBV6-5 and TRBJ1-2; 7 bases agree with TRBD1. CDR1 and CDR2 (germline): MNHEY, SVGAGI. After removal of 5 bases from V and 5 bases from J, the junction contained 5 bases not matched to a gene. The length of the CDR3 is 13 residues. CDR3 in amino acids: CASSGDREYGYTF. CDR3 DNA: TGTGCCAGCAGTGGTGACAGGGAGTATGGCTACACCTTC.

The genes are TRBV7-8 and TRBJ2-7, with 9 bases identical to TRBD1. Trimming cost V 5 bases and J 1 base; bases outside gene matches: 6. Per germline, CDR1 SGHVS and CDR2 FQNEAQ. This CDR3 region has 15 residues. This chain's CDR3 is CASSPGTGWSYEQYF. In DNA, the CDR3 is TGTGCCAGCAGCCCGGGGACAGGGTGGTCCTACGAGCAGTACTTC.

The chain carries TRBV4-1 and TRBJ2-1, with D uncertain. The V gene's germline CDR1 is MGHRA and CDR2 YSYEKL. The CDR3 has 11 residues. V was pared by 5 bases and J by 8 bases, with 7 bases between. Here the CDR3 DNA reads TGCGCCAGCAGCTGGTGGGATGAGCAGTTCTTC. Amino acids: CASSWWDEQFF.

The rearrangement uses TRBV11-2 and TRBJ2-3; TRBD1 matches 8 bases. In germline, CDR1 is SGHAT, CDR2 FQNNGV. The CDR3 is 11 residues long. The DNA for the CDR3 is TGTGCGGACAGGGGCACAGATACGCAGTATTTT. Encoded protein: CADRGTDTQYF.

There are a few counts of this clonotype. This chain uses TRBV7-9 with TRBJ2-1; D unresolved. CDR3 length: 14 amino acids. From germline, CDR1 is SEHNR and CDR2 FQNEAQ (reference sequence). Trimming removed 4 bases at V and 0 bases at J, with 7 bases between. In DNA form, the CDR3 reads TGTGCCAGCAGCTCCGAAAGCTCCTACAATGAGCAGTTCTTC. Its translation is CASSSESSYNEQFF.

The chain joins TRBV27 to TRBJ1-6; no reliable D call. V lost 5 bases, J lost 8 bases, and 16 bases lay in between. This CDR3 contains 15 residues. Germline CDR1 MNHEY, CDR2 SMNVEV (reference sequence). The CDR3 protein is CASSLRLGLDSPLHF. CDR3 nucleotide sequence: TGTGCCAGCAGTCTAAGACTCGGGTTGGATTCACCCCTCCACTTT.

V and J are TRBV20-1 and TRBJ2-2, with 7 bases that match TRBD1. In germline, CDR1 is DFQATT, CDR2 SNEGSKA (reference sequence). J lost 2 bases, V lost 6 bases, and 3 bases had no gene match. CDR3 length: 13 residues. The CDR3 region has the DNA TGCAGTGCCCGGGACAGAAACACCGGGGAGCTGTTTTTT. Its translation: CSARDRNTGELFF.

CDR3 protein: CATSDFYTGELFF. CDR3 sequence (DNA): TGTGCCACCAGTGATTTTTACACCGGGGAGCTGTTTTTT. This chain uses TRBV24-1 with TRBJ2-2; D unclear. This CDR3 region has 13 residues. V gave up 1 base and J gave up 3 bases, with 2 bases separating them. Per the germline V gene, CDR1 is KGHDR and CDR2 is SFDVKD.

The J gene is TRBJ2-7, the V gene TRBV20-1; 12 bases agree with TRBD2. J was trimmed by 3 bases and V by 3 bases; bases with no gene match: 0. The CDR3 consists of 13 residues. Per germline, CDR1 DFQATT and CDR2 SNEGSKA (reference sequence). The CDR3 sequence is CSARGLAGYEQYF. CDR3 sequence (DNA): TGCAGTGCTAGGGGACTAGCGGGCTACGAGCAGTACTTC.

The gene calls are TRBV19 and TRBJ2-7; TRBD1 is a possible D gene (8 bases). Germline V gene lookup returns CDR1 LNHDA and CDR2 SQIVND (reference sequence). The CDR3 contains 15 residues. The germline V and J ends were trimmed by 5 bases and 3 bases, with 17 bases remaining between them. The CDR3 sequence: CASSPGTGLGYEQYF. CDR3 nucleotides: TGTGCCAGTAGTCCCGGGACAGGACTAGGCTACGAGCAGTACTTC.

CDR3 protein: CASSGSSGRGNEQFF. The CDR3 DNA is TGTGCCAGCAGTGGATCCAGCGGGAGAGGAAATGAGCAGTTCTTC. The chain has TRBV2 and TRBJ2-1; 8 bases line up with TRBD2. The CDR3 is 15 amino acids. Germline V gene data show CDR1 as SNHLY and CDR2 as FYNNEI. The V gene end was trimmed by 4 bases and the J gene end by 7 bases; junction bases not matched to a gene: 9.

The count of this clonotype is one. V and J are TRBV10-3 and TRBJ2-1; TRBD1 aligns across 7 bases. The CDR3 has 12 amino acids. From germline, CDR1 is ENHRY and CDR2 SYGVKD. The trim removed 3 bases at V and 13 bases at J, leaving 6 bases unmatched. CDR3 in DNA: TGTGCCATCAGTGATTTCGGGGACAGACAGTTCTTC. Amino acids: CAISDFGDRQFF.

DNA for the CDR3: TGTGCCAGCAGTTTAATCGTAGGTTGGGGCCAAGAGACCCAGTACTTC. Translation: CASSLIVGWGQETQYF. This chain uses TRBV12-3 or TRBV12-4 with TRBJ2-5; D remains ambiguous. The V end lost 2 bases, the J end lost 1 base, and 14 bases lay between the germline ends. The CDR3 loop spans 16 amino acids.

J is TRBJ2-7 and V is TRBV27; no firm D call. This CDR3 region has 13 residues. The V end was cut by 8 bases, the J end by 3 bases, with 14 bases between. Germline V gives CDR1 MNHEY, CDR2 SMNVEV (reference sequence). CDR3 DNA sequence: TGTGCCAGCGCGCTGGTCTTCGGCTACGAGCAGTACTTC. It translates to CASALVFGYEQYF.

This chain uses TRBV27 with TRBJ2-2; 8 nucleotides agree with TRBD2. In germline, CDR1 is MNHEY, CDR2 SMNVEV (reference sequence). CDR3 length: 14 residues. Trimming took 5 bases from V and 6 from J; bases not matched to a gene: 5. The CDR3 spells CASSLTSAPGELFF. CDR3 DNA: TGTGCCAGCAGTCTGACTAGCGCTCCCGGGGAGCTGTTTTTT.

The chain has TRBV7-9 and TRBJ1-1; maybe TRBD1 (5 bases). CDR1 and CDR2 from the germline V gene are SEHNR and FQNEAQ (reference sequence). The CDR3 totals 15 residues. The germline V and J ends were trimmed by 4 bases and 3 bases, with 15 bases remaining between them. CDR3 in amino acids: CASSWGPVRHTEAFF. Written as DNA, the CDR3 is TGTGCCAGCAGCTGGGGACCGGTACGTCACACTGAAGCTTTCTTT.

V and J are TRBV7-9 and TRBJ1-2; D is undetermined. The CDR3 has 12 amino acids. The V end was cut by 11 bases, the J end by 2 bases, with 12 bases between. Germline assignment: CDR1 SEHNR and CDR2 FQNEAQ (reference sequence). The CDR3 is CACRPGNYGYTF. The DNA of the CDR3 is TGTGCCTGCCGCCCGGGAAACTATGGCTACACCTTC.

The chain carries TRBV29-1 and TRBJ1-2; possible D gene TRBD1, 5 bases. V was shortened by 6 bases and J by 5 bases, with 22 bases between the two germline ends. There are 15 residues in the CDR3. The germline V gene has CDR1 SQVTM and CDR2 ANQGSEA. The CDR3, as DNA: TGCAGCGTCCAGGGCGGAGGGCCAGTTCGTTATGGCTACACCTTC. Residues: CSVQGGGPVRYGYTF.

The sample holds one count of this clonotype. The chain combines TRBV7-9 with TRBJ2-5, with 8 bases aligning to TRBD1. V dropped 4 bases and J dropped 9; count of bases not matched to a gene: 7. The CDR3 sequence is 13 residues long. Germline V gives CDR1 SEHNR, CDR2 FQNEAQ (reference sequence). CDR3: CASSSNRGEPQYF. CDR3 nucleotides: TGTGCCAGCAGCTCAAACAGGGGGGAGCCCCAGTACTTC.

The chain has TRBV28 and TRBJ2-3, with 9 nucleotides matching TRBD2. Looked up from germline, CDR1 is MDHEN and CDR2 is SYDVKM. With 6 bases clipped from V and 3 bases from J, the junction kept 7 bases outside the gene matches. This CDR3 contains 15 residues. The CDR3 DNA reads TGTGCCAGCAGGGGGAGACTAGCGGCTACAGATACGCAGTATTTT. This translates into CASRGRLAATDTQYF.

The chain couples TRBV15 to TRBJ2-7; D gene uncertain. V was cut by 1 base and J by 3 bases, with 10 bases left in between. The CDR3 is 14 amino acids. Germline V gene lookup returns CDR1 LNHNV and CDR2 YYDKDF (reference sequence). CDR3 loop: CATSRVKRNYEQYF. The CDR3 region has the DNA TGTGCCACCAGCAGAGTTAAGAGGAACTACGAGCAGTACTTC.

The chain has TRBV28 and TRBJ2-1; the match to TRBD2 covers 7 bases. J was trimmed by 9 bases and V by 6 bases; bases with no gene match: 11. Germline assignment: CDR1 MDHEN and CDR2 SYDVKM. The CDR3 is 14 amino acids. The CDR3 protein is CASRLGAGLIEQFF. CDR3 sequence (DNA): TGTGCCAGCAGATTGGGAGCGGGACTGATTGAGCAGTTCTTC.

DNA of the CDR3: TGTGCCAGCAGTCCCACCTCTGGGGATCAGCCCCAGCATTTT. Protein: CASSPTSGDQPQHF. The chain combines TRBV27 with TRBJ1-5; D uncertain. Germline V gene data show CDR1 as MNHEY and CDR2 as SMNVEV (reference sequence). Deletions cut 5 bases from V and 5 bases from J, with 13 bases between. There are 14 residues in the CDR3.

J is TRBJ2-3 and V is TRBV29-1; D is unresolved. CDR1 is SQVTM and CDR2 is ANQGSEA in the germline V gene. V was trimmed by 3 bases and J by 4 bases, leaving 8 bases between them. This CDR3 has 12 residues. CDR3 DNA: TGCAGCGTTGAGGGGTTTGCAGATACGCAGTATTTT. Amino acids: CSVEGFADTQYF.

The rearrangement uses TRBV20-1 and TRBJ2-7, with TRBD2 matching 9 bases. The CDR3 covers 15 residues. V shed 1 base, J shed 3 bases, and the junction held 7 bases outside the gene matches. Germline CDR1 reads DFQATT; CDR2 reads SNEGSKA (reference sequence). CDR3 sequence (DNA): TGCAGTGCTAGAGCCCCAGCGGGAGGCCTCTACGAGCAGTACTTC. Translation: CSARAPAGGLYEQYF.

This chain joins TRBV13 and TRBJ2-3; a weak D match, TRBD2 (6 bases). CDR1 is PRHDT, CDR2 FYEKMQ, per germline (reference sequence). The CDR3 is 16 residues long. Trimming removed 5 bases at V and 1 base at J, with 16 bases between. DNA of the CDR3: TGTGCCAGCAGCCAAATCCGGGACTCAGGCACAGATACGCAGTATTTT. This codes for CASSQIRDSGTDTQYF.